This T cell receptor beta chain derives from a study of blood T cells in healthy people across ages. General study results and limits: Diversity was estimated from one million T cells, and these estimates were considered underestimates. Researchers report that TCR beta diversity correlated strongly with naive T cell percentage. Long-lived donors had more naive CD4+ cells and higher diversity than aged donors.

The sample holds a few counts of this clonotype. Its antigen is not identified. For every donor, a draw yielded approximately 9.8 milliliters of peripheral blood. Per germline, CDR1 MNHEY and CDR2 SMNVEV (reference sequence). Trimming stripped 5 bases from V and 3 bases from J, with 16 bases between. This CDR3 region has 15 residues. A second PCR of roughly 7 to 11 cycles used a sample-barcoded 5' primer and a J-beta primer mix. TCRdb redid the calling of the 5' RACE reads with MiXCR, one entry per CDR3 protein. The sample comprises fewer than 1,000,000 distinct CDR3 sequences, about half of which are singletons, and 18% rests with the top ten.

J is TRBJ2-5 and V is TRBV27; TRBD2 is a possible D gene (5 bases). The sequenced sample was blood. The sequence was collected from a man aged 80 or over in good health. DNA of the CDR3: TGTGCCAGCAGTCCCGAAGGGAGAAACGAAGAGACCCAGTACTTC. It encodes CASSPEGRNEETQYF.